This note documents a single T cell receptor (beta chain) sequence. The CDR3 covers 13 residues. The V gene lost 3 bases and the J gene lost 0 bases, with 5 bases spanning the gap. Looked up from germline, CDR1 is LNHDA and CDR2 is SQIVND (reference sequence). The record originates from a study of blood T cell repertoires in COVID-19. In the original analysis: Cell counts per sample came from amplifying reference gene primers. The repertoire was sequenced with immunoSEQ multiplex PCR; TCRdb's copy has only in-frame clones and lacks some. V and J calls and clone size are those listed in that table; D and trimming were worked out from the DNA. This repertoire shows more than 55,000 clones, 70% to 90% found once; its top ten account for under 1.5%.

The chain employs TRBV19 and TRBJ1-1, with D hard to call. Material: peripheral blood. The sequence was collected from an elderly woman with acute or convalescent COVID-19. CDR3 protein: CASSIVLNTEAFF. The CDR3 bases are TGTGCCAGTAGTATCGTGTTGAACACTGAAGCTTTCTTT. Drawing the rest from reference TRBV19 and TRBJ1-1, the complete variable domain is DGGITQSPKYLFRKEGQNVTLSCEQNLNHDAMYWYRQDPGQGLRLIYYSQIVNDFQKGDIAEGYSVSREKKESFPLTVTSAQKNPTAFYLCASSIVLNTEAFFGQGTRLTVV.